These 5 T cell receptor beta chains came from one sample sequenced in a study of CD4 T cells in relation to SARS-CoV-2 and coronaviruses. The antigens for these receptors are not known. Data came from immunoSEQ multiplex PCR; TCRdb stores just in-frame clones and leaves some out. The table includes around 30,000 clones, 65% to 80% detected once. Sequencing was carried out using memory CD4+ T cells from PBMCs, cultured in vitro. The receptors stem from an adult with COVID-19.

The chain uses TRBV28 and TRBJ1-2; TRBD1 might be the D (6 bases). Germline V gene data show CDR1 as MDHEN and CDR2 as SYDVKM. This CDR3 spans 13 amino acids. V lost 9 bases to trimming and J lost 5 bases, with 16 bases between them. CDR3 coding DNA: TGTGCCAGTCTCCGGGGGCCCATTTATGGCTACACCTTC. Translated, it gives CASLRGPIYGYTF.

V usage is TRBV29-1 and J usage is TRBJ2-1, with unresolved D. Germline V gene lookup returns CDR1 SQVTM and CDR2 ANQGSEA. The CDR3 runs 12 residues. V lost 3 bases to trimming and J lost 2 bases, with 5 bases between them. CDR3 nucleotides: TGCAGCGTTGACCCGACCTACAATGAGCAGTTCTTC. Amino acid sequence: CSVDPTYNEQFF.

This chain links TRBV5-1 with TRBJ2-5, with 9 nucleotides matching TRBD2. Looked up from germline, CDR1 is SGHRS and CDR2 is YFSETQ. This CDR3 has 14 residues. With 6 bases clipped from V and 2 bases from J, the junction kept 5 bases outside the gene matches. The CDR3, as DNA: TGCGCCAGCAACTTACTAGCGGGTCAAGAGACCCAGTACTTC. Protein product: CASNLLAGQETQYF.

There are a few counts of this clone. CDR3 bases: TGTGCCAGCAGCCAAGCCTATAGCAATCAGCCCCAGCATTTT. Translating gives CASSQAYSNQPQHF. The genes are TRBV3-1 (or the pseudogene TRBV3-2) and TRBJ1-5, with D hard to call. Trimming shortened V by 1 base and J by 0 bases, and 4 bases separated the two germline ends. The CDR3 covers 14 residues. Germline V gives CDR1 LGHDT, CDR2 YNNKEL (reference sequence).

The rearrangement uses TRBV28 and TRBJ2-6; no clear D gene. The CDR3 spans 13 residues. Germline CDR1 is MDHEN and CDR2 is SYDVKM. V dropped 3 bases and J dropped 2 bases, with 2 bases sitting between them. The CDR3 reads CASSFTGANVLTF. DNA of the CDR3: TGTGCCAGCAGTTTTACTGGGGCCAACGTCCTGACTTTC.